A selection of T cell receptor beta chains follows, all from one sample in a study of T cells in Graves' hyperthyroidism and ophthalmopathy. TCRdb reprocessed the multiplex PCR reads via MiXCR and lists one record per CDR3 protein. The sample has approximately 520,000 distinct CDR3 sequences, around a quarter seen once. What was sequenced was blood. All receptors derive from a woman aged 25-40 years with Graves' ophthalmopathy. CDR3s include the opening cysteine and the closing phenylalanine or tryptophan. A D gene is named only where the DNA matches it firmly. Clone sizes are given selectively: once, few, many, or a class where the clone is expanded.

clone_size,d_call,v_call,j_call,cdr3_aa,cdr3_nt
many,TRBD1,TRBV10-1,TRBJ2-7,CASSLASASQGKEQYF,TGCGCCAGCTCTCTGGCCTCGGCCTCACAGGGGAAGGAGCAGTACTTC
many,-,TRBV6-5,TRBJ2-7,CASRPPDGKAVNEQYF,TGTGCCAGCAGACCTCCGGATGGCAAGGCGGTCAACGAGCAGTACTTC
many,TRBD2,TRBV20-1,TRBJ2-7,CSASLSTSGGYEQYF,TGCAGTGCTAGTTTATCTACTAGCGGGGGGTACGAGCAGTACTTC
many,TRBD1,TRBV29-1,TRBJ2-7,CSVEDRGFDEQYF,TGCAGCGTTGAAGACAGGGGGTTCGACGAGCAGTACTTC
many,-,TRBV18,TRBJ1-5,CASSPNHQPQHF,TGTGCCAGCTCACCCAACCATCAGCCCCAGCATTTT
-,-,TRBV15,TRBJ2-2,CATSREGSLNTGELFF,TGTGCCACCAGCAGAGAAGGGTCCCTGAACACCGGGGAGCTGTTTTTT
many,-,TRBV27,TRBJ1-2,CASSFFPQDPNYGYTF,TGTGCCAGCAGTTTTTTCCCCCAGGACCCTAACTATGGCTACACCTTC
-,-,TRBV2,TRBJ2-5,CASSPGSGESQYF,TGTGCCAGCAGCCCAGGGTCGGGAGAGAGCCAGTACTTC
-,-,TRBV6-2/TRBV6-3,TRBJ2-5,CAALSRETQYF,TGTGCCGCGCTCTCCCGGGAGACCCAGTACTTC
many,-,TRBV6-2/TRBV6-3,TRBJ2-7,CASKRGGEQYF,TGTGCCAGCAAGAGGGGGGGCGAGCAGTACTTC
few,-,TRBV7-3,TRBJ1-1,CASSLSDEGEAFF,TGTGCCAGCAGCTTGAGCGACGAGGGGGAAGCTTTCTTT
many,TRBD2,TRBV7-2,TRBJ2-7,CASSTSGGYREQYF,TGTGCCAGCAGTACTAGCGGGGGATATCGGGAGCAGTACTTC
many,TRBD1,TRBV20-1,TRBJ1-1,CSASTGAEAFF,TGCAGTGCTTCGACAGGGGCTGAAGCTTTCTTT
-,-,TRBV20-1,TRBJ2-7,CSARDLERATYEQYF,TGCAGTGCTAGAGATCTCGAGCGGGCCACCTACGAGCAGTACTTC
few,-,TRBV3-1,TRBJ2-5,CASSQDMGPRRETQYF,TGTGCCAGCAGCCAAGATATGGGACCGAGGAGGGAGACCCAGTACTTC
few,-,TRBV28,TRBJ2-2,CARQDRNTGELFF,TGTGCCAGACAGGACAGAAACACCGGGGAGCTGTTTTTT